Listed here are 5 T cell receptor beta chains from one sample, sequenced in a study of blood T cell repertoires in COVID-19. The protocol was immunoSEQ multiplex PCR, while the TCRdb copy is restricted to in-frame clones and leaves out a portion. The table shows a few hundred thousand clones, with 90% occurring only once. Material: PBMCs or T cells enriched from blood (not recorded which). Source of these receptors: a young man who had been exposed to COVID-19.

V and J are TRBV5-5 and TRBJ2-7; D may be TRBD2 (5 bases). V was trimmed by 0 bases and J by 7 bases, leaving 17 bases between them. CDR3 length: 15 amino acids. Germline V gene sequence: CDR1 SGHKS, CDR2 YYEKEE (reference sequence). This CDR3 is CASSLGLATYEEQYF. The CDR3 nucleotides read TGTGCCAGCAGCTTGGGGCTAGCCACCTACGAAGAGCAGTACTTC.

The rearrangement links TRBV7-2 to TRBJ1-5, with 9 bases matching TRBD1. V lost 1 base to trimming and J lost 6 bases; unmatched junction nucleotides: 4. From germline, CDR1 is SGHTA and CDR2 FQGNSA. This CDR3 contains 15 residues. This CDR3 is CASSLDRGRGQPQHF. CDR3 DNA sequence: TGTGCCAGCAGCTTAGACAGGGGGCGGGGTCAGCCCCAGCATTTT.

This clone was picked up one time. The rearrangement uses TRBV7-3 and TRBJ2-1, with TRBD2 identical over 8 bases. The CDR3 consists of 15 residues. The germline V gene has CDR1 SGHTA and CDR2 FQGTGA. J lost 3 bases, V lost 5 bases, and 6 bases had no gene match. CDR3 sequence reads: CASSPSSGYYNEQFF. The CDR3 bases are TGTGCCAGCAGCCCATCTAGCGGGTACTACAATGAGCAGTTCTTC.

This clone was seen once. V gene TRBV6-2 or TRBV6-3 combines with J gene TRBJ1-6; TRBD1 matches at 11 bases. Germline CDR1 is MNHEY and CDR2 is SVGEGT. V was pared by 8 bases and J by 6 bases, with 6 bases of the junction left unmatched. CDR3 size: 15 residues. The DNA of the CDR3 is TGTGCCAGCTGCCGGGACAGGGGGGTTAATTCACCCCTCCACTTT. It translates to CASCRDRGVNSPLHF.

The V call is TRBV6-1, the J call TRBJ1-2, with D possibly matching TRBD1 (5 bases). The V gene lost 1 base and the J gene lost 7 bases, with 10 bases spanning the gap. The CDR3 is 13 amino acids. Germline V gene sequence: CDR1 MNHNS, CDR2 SASEGT. This CDR3 is CASSEGSGVGYTF. Here the CDR3 DNA reads TGTGCCAGCAGTGAAGGATCGGGGGTTGGCTACACCTTC.